This T cell receptor beta chain stems from a study of blood T cell repertoires in COVID-19. The repertoire was sequenced with immunoSEQ multiplex PCR; TCRdb's copy has only in-frame clones and lacks some. The sample records more than 350,000 clones, about 90% being singletons. The germline CDR1 and CDR2 sequences are SGHDT and YYEEEE. The CDR3 extends over 15 amino acids. Trimming pared 0 bases from V and 2 bases from J, leaving 12 bases between. The sample was peripheral blood. The clonotype comes from a woman in her 30s with COVID-19, enrolled during active disease. This rearrangement joins TRBV5-6 to TRBJ2-7; D is possibly TRBD1 (5 bases). CDR3 protein: CASSLAAGYTYEQYF. CDR3 in DNA: TGTGCCAGCAGCTTGGCGGCAGGGTACACCTACGAGCAGTACTTC.